This TCR beta chain was recorded in a study of blood T cell repertoires in COVID-19. Background on the study: COVID-19 samples, acute and convalescent, were from the United States, Italy and Spain. In each case, the material was cDNA or gDNA derived from T cells, B-cell-depleted T cells, or PBMCs.

Under the authors' procedure: Estimation of nucleated cell counts was performed using reference gene primer amplification. Sequenced by immunoSEQ multiplex PCR; TCRdb stores in-frame clones only, minus some. V, J and clone size are those of that table, while D and trimming were read from the DNA. The sample has 20,000 to 25,000 clones; around 88% are singletons. Per germline, CDR1 LNHDA and CDR2 SQIVND (reference sequence). The CDR3 spans 14 residues. V shed 3 bases, J shed 2 bases, and the junction held 2 bases outside the gene matches. This rearrangement joins TRBV19 to TRBJ2-7, with 9 bases that match TRBD1. This clonotype originated in a human donor with active COVID-19. The donor label of this sample is uncertain. The sample comprised peripheral blood. The CDR3 loop reads CASSMGQGPYEQYF. The CDR3 coding sequence is TGTGCCAGTAGTATGGGACAGGGCCCCTACGAGCAGTACTTC.